These 21 T cell receptor beta chains originate from one sample sequenced in a study of naive and memory T cell subsets. An equimolar mix of two oligonucleotides served as the beta constant-region primer for TRBC1 and TRBC2. Ligated cDNA was amplified by four rounds of PCR with nested alpha and beta constant-region primers and SP2. MiXCR, run by TCRdb on the UMI-ligation and nested PCR reads, gives a single entry per CDR3 protein. The sample consists of 20,000 to 25,000 distinct CDR3 sequences, 7% to 10% of them appearing once. The sequencing sample was made of central memory CD8+ T cells from blood. Every receptor here comes from a human donor in good health.

This clonotype came up a few times. This chain links TRBV28 with TRBJ2-2, with D possibly TRBD1 on 5 matching bases. From germline, CDR1 is MDHEN and CDR2 SYDVKM. CDR3 size: 17 residues. Trimming cost V 8 bases and J 4 bases, with 23 bases left between them. The chain's CDR3 is CASQNEYKTESTGELFF. The CDR3 DNA reads as TGTGCCAGCCAAAACGAATATAAGACAGAGTCCACCGGGGAGCTGTTTTTT. The entire variable domain, with the rest obtained from reference TRBV28 and TRBJ2-2, is as follows: DVKVTQSSRYLVKRTGEKVFLECVQDMDHENMFWYRQDPGLGLRLIYFSYDVKMKEKGDIPEGYSVSREKKERFSLILESASTNQTSMYLCASQNEYKTESTGELFFGEGSRLTVL.

This clonotype was seen ten or more times. This chain links TRBV20-1 with TRBJ2-7, with D unclear. V was cut by 1 base and J by 3 bases, with 10 bases left in between. Germline V CDR1 and CDR2: DFQATT, SNEGSKA (reference sequence). The CDR3 has 13 residues. In DNA form, the CDR3 reads TGCAGTGCTAGAGCCAGCGTAGACTACGAGCAGTACTTC. It codes for CSARASVDYEQYF.

The rearrangement uses TRBV20-1 and TRBJ2-7; maybe TRBD1 (6 bases). The germline CDR1 and CDR2 sequences are DFQATT and SNEGSKA (reference sequence). The germline V and J ends were trimmed by 3 bases and 6 bases, with 15 bases remaining between them. The CDR3 has 13 amino acids. CDR3: CSASEGHRLEQYF. CDR3 nucleotide sequence: TGCAGTGCTAGTGAGGGACATCGTCTCGAGCAGTACTTC.

The genes are TRBV19 and TRBJ2-3; D call uncertain. Germline CDR1 LNHDA, CDR2 SQIVND (reference sequence). This CDR3 is 13 amino acids long. Trimming took 4 bases from V and 6 from J, leaving 11 bases between them. This CDR3 reads CASSSFSLDTQYF. The CDR3 DNA follows: TGTGCCAGTAGTAGCTTTTCGCTCGATACGCAGTATTTT.

This sequence joins TRBV6-2 or TRBV6-3 and TRBJ2-3; D perhaps matches TRBD2 (5 bases). The CDR3 length is 12 residues. V was cut by 6 bases and J by 11 bases, with 15 bases left in between. CDR1 is MNHEY and CDR2 is SVGEGT in the germline V gene. CDR3 DNA sequence: TGTGCCAGCAGATACGGAGCGGAAGGGCAGTATTTT. Translation: CASRYGAEGQYF.

In its sample, this clonotype was seen many times. J is TRBJ1-2 and V is TRBV6-5; possible D gene TRBD1, 5 bases. In germline, CDR1 is MNHEY, CDR2 SVGAGI. The CDR3 is made up of 15 amino acids. Trimming took off 0 bases at V and 8 bases at J, with 16 bases between the two ends. In nucleotides, the CDR3 is TGTGCCAGCAGTTACTCGATGTCAGGGCCTGTAGGCTACACCTTC. This encodes CASSYSMSGPVGYTF.

V gene TRBV15 combines with J gene TRBJ1-4, with D possibly matching TRBD1 (6 bases). Trimming left V 5 bases short and J 5 bases short, with 21 bases between. The CDR3 totals 17 residues. The germline CDR1 and CDR2 sequences are LNHNV and YYDKDF (reference sequence). The CDR3 reads CATSPGAGVGPNEKLFF. The CDR3 region has the DNA TGTGCCACCAGCCCCGGGGCAGGGGTTGGGCCAAATGAAAAACTGTTTTTT.

The sample holds many counts of this clonotype. The rearrangement links TRBV7-9 to TRBJ2-5; D is unresolved. The CDR3 sequence is 13 residues long. The germline V and J ends were trimmed by 4 bases and 2 bases, with 8 bases remaining between them. Germline V gene data show CDR1 as SEHNR and CDR2 as FQNEAQ (reference sequence). The DNA for the CDR3 is TGTGCCAGCAGCTCTGACACACAAGAGACCCAGTACTTC. It is translated as CASSSDTQETQYF.

The V call is TRBV20-1, the J call TRBJ2-1, with 8 nucleotides matching TRBD2. The CDR3 spans 13 residues. J was trimmed by 12 bases and V by 6 bases; bases with no gene match: 13. Looked up from germline, CDR1 is DFQATT and CDR2 is SNEGSKA (reference sequence). As DNA, the CDR3 is TGCAGTGCCCGGACTAGCAGGGCGGTGCTGCAGTTCTTC. Translation: CSARTSRAVLQFF.

This clonotype appeared a few times. CDR3 loop: CASSRGEDSQPQHF. Here the CDR3 DNA reads TGTGCCAGCAGTAGAGGTGAAGACAGTCAGCCCCAGCATTTT. This chain links TRBV6-2 or TRBV6-3 with TRBJ1-5; a weak D match, TRBD1 (5 bases). The CDR3 has 14 residues. The V end was cut by 5 bases, the J end by 6 bases, with 14 bases between. CDR1 MNHEY and CDR2 SVGEGT come from the germline V gene.

The chain is built from TRBV9 and TRBJ2-1, with a possible D match to TRBD1 (5 bases). V lost 2 bases and J 3 bases, leaving 15 bases between the germline ends. CDR3 length: 16 residues. Germline CDR1 and CDR2: SGDLS and YYNGEE. For the CDR3, the DNA is TGTGCCAGCAGCGTGGGGCAAACCCCTCTCTACAATGAGCAGTTCTTC. The encoded protein is CASSVGQTPLYNEQFF. Looking up the rest from reference TRBV9 and TRBJ2-1 gives the full variable domain: DSGVTQTPKHLITATGQRVTLRCSPRSGDLSVYWYQQSLDQGLQFLIQYYNGEERAKGNILERFSAQQFPDLHSELNLSSLELGDSALYFCASSVGQTPLYNEQFFGPGTRLTVL.

The chain employs TRBV30 and TRBJ2-7, with no clear D. From germline, CDR1 is GTSNPN and CDR2 SVGIG (reference sequence). The V and J ends lost 3 bases and 0 bases respectively, with 3 bases between them. This CDR3 is 11 amino acids long. The CDR3 sequence: CAWSVSYEQYF. The CDR3 DNA sequence: TGTGCCTGGAGCGTCTCCTACGAGCAGTACTTC.

The V and J genes are TRBV4-3 and TRBJ2-7, with D possibly being TRBD1 (5 bases). This CDR3 spans 15 amino acids. V was clipped by 0 bases and J by 3 bases, with 12 bases between them. Germline values: CDR1 LGHNA, CDR2 YSLEER. CDR3 in DNA: TGCGCCAGCAGCCAAGAATGGCAGGGTTACTACGAGCAGTACTTC. Protein product: CASSQEWQGYYEQYF.

The rearrangement joins TRBV7-9 to TRBJ1-2; 7 nucleotides match TRBD1. Trimming removed 3 bases from V and 8 bases from J; junction bases left unmatched: 15. The CDR3 length is 16 residues. Per the germline V gene, CDR1 is SEHNR and CDR2 is FQNEAQ (reference sequence). The CDR3 sequence: CASSFRDSGEWNGYTF. CDR3 nucleotides: TGTGCCAGCAGCTTCCGGGACAGCGGGGAGTGGAACGGCTACACCTTC.

This clonotype was counted many times. This CDR3 reads CAVTYFPRSYNEQFF. CDR3 sequence (DNA): TGTGCCGTAACCTATTTCCCTCGCTCCTACAATGAGCAGTTCTTC. The chain carries TRBV6-1 and TRBJ2-1; no reliable D call. The CDR3 is made up of 15 amino acids. The V and J ends lost 11 bases and 0 bases respectively, with 17 bases between them. Germline loops: CDR1 MNHNS, CDR2 SASEGT.

Relative to its sample, this clonotype is medium-sized. This chain links TRBV20-1 with TRBJ1-5, with D maybe TRBD1 (6 bases). V lost 4 bases, J lost 2 bases, and 18 bases lay in between. The CDR3 consists of 16 residues. Germline V lookup: CDR1 DFQATT, CDR2 SNEGSKA (reference sequence). In DNA, the CDR3 is TGCAGTGCTATCACGGGCAGGGGAACGGGCAATCAGCCCCAGCATTTT. It is translated as CSAITGRGTGNQPQHF.

The rearrangement links TRBV6-2 or TRBV6-3 to TRBJ1-1; no clear D gene. This CDR3 is 12 amino acids long. The V gene's germline CDR1 is MNHEY and CDR2 SVGEGT. With 4 bases removed from V and 4 bases from J, the gap between germline ends came to 7 bases. The CDR3 region has the DNA TGTGCCAGCAGTTCGGGTTCCACTGAAGCTTTCTTT. It yields the protein CASSSGSTEAFF.

This clonotype has more than one count but fewer than ten. J is TRBJ2-7 and V is TRBV11-2, with TRBD2 matching 9 bases. The CDR3 is made up of 16 amino acids. V was pared by 4 bases and J by 3 bases, with 10 bases of the junction left unmatched. CDR1 and CDR2 from the germline V gene are SGHAT and FQNNGV. The CDR3 sequence: CASSWLAGNLDYEQYF. CDR3 nucleotides: TGTGCCAGCAGCTGGCTAGCGGGAAACCTCGACTACGAGCAGTACTTC.

This clonotype appeared many times. CDR3 in amino acids: CASSLTPTPNQPQHF. The DNA for the CDR3 is TGTGCCAGCAGTCTGACACCGACCCCAAATCAGCCCCAGCATTTT. The V and J genes are TRBV27 and TRBJ1-5; D remains unclear. Germline V gene data show CDR1 as MNHEY and CDR2 as SMNVEV (reference sequence). CDR3 length: 15 amino acids. Trimming stripped 5 bases from V and 4 bases from J, with 15 bases between.

This clonotype was detected ten times or more. The CDR3 loop reads CASSGGQGAYGYTF. The CDR3 nucleotides read TGTGCCAGCAGCGGGGGACAGGGGGCGTATGGCTACACCTTC. The chain uses TRBV12-3 or TRBV12-4 and TRBJ1-2, with 12 positions matching TRBD1. With V trimmed by 6 bases and J by 5 bases, 4 bases remained unmatched. The CDR3 has 14 residues.

This clonotype turned up a few times. The rearrangement links TRBV28 to TRBJ1-3; TRBD1 matches at 7 bases. J lost 1 base, V lost 3 bases, and 9 bases had no gene match. The length of the CDR3 is 17 residues. Looked up from germline, CDR1 is MDHEN and CDR2 is SYDVKM. In DNA, the CDR3 is TGTGCCAGCAGTTTCGATCCCGTCAGGGGGTCTGGAAACACCATATATTTT. This codes for CASSFDPVRGSGNTIYF. The full variable domain, its missing parts supplied by reference TRBV28 and TRBJ1-3, is DVKVTQSSRYLVKRTGEKVFLECVQDMDHENMFWYRQDPGLGLRLIYFSYDVKMKEKGDIPEGYSVSREKKERFSLILESASTNQTSMYLCASSFDPVRGSGNTIYFGEGSWLTVV.